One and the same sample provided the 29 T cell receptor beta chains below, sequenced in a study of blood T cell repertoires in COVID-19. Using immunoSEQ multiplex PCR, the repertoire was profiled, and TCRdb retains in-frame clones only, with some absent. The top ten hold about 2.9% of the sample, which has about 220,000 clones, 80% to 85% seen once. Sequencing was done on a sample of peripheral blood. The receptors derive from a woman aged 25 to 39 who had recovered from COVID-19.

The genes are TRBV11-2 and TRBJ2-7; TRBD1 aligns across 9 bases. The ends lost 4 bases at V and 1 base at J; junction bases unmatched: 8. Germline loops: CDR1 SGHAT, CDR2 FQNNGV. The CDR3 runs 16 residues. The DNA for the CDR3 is TGTGCCAGCAGCTCTCCCGGGACAGGGCAATCCTACGAGCAGTACTTC. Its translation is CASSSPGTGQSYEQYF.

The CDR3 DNA follows: TGTGCCAGCTCACCACTCCCTAGCGGAACAGATACGCAGTATTTT. It translates to CASSPLPSGTDTQYF. J is TRBJ2-3 and V is TRBV18; 7 nucleotides match TRBD2. Germline CDR1 is KGHSH and CDR2 is LQKENI. V was pared by 1 base and J by 3 bases, with 4 bases of the junction left unmatched. The CDR3 sequence is 15 residues long.

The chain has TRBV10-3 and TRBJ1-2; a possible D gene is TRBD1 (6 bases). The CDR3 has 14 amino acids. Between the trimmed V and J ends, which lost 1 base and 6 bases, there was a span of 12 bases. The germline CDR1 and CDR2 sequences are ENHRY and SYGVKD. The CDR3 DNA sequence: TGTGCCATCAGTGAGTGGGGGGGCATAGATGGCTACACCTTC. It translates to CAISEWGGIDGYTF.

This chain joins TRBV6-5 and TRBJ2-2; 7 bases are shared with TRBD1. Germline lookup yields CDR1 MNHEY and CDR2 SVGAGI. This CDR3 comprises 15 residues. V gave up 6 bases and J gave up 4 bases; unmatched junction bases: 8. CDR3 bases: TGTGCCAGCAGGATAGGGGACAGCCCCACCGGGGAGCTGTTTTTT. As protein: CASRIGDSPTGELFF.

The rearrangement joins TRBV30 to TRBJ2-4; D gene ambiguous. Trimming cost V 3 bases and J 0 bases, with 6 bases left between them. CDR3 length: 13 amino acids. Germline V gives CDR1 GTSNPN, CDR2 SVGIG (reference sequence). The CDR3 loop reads CAWRSGAKNIQYF. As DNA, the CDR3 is TGTGCCTGGAGGTCGGGAGCCAAAAACATTCAGTACTTC.

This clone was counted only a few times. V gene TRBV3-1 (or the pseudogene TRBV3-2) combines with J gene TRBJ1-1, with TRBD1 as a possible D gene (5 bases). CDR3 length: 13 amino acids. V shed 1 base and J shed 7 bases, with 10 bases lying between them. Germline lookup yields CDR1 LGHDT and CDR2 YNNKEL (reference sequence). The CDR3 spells CASSQGRGVEAFF. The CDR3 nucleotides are TGTGCCAGCAGCCAAGGTCGGGGGGTTGAAGCTTTCTTT.

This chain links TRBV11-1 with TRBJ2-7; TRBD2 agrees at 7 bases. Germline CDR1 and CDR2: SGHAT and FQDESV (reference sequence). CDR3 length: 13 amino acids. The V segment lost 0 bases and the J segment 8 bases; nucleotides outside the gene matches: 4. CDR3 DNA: TGTGCCAGCAGCTTAGCGAGGGAGGGCCAGCAGTACTTC. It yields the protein CASSLAREGQQYF.

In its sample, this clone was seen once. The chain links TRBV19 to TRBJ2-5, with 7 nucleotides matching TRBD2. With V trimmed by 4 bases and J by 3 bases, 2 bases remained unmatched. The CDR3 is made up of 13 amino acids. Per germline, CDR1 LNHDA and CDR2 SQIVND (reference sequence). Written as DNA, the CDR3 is TGTGCCAGTAGTAGGGGGAGGGAAGAGACCCAGTACTTC. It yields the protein CASSRGREETQYF.

Here the CDR3 reads CASSQDGGGAGGSPLHF. CDR3 nucleotides: TGTGCCAGCAGCCAAGATGGAGGCGGGGCCGGGGGTTCACCCCTCCACTTT. The rearrangement joins TRBV3-1 (or the pseudogene TRBV3-2) to TRBJ1-6; tentative D call: TRBD1 (5 bases). CDR3 length: 17 residues. The germline V gene encodes CDR1 LGHDT and CDR2 YNNKEL (reference sequence). Trimming took 0 bases from V and 9 from J, leaving 18 bases between them.

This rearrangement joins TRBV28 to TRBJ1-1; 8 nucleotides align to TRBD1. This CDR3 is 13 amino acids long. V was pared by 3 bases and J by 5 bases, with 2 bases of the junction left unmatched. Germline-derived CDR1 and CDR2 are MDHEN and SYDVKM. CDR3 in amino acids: CASSLGDRTEAFF. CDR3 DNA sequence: TGTGCCAGCAGTTTGGGGGACAGGACTGAAGCTTTCTTT.

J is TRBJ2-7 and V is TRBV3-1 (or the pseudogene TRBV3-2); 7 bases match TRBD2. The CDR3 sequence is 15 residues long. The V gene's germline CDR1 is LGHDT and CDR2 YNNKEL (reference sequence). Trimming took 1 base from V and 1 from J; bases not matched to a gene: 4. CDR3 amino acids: CASSQVEAGSYEQYF. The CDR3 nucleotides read TGTGCCAGCAGCCAAGTGGAAGCGGGATCCTACGAGCAGTACTTC.

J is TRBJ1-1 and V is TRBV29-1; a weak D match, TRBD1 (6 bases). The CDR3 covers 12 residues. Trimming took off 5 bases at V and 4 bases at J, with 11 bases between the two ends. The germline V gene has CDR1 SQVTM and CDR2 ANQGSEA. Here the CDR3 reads CSVQQGSTEAFF. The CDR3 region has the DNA TGCAGCGTTCAACAGGGTAGCACTGAAGCTTTCTTT.

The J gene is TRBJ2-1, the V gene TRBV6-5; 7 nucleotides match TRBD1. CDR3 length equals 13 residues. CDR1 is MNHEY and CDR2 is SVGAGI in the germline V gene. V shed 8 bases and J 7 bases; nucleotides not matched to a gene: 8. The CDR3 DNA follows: TGTGCCAGCTCCTTGACAGGGAAAAATGAGCAGTTCTTC. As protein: CASSLTGKNEQFF.

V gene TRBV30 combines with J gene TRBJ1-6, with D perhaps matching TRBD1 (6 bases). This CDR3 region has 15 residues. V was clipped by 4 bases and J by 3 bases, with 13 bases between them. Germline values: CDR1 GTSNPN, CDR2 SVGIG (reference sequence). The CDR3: CAWTRTDDYNSPLHF. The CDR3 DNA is TGTGCCTGGACTCGGACAGACGACTATAATTCACCCCTCCACTTT.

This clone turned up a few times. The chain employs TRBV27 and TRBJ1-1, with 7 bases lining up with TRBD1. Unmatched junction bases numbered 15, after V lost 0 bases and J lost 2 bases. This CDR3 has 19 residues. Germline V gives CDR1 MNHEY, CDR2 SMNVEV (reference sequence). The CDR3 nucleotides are TGTGCCAGCAGTTTATCGAGTAGGTCTAGAGGGACAGTCAACACTGAAGCTTTCTTT. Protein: CASSLSSRSRGTVNTEAFF.

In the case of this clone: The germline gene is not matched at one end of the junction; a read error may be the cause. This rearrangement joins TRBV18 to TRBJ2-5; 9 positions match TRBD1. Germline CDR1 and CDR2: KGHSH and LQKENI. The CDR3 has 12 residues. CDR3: CAGSGQGKTQYF. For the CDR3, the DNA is TGTGCCGGCTCGGGACAGGGAAAGACCCAGTACTTC.

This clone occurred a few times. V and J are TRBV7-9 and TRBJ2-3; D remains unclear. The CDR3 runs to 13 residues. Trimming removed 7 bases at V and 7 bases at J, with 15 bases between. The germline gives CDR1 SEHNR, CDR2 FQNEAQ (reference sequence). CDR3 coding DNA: TGTGCCAGCACCTCCGTGGCCGCTTATACGCAGTATTTT. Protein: CASTSVAAYTQYF.

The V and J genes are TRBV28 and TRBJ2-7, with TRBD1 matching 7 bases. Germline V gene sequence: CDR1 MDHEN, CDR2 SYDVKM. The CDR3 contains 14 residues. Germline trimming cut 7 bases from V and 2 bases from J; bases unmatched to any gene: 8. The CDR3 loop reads CASTTIQGAYEQYF. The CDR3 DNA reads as TGTGCCAGCACCACGATTCAGGGGGCCTACGAGCAGTACTTC.

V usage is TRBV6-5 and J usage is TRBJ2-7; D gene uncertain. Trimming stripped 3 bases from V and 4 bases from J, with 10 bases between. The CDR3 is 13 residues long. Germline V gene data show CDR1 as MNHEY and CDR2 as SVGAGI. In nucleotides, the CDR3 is TGTGCCAGCAGTTATTCTTACAAATACGAGCAGTACTTC. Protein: CASSYSYKYEQYF.

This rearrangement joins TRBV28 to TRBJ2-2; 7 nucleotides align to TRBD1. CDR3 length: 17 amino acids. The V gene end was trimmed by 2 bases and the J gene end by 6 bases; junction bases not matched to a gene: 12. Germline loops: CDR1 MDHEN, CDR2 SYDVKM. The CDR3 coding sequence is TGTGCCAGCAGTTTAGGGTCGAGGGGGCGCAGGGCCGGGGAGCTGTTTTTT. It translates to CASSLGSRGRRAGELFF.

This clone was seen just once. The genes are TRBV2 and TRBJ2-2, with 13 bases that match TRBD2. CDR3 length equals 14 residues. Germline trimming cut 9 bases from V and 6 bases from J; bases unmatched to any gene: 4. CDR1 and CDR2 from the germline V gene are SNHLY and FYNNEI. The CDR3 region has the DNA TGTGCCAGAACTAGCGGGAGGGCCTCCGGGGAGCTGTTTTTT. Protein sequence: CARTSGRASGELFF.

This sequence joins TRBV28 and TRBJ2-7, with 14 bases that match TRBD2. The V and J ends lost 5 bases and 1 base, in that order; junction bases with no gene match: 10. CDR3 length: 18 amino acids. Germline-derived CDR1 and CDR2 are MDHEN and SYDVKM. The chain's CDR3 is CASSPGLAGVKWSYEQYF. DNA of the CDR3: TGTGCCAGCAGTCCGGGACTAGCGGGAGTTAAATGGTCCTACGAGCAGTACTTC.

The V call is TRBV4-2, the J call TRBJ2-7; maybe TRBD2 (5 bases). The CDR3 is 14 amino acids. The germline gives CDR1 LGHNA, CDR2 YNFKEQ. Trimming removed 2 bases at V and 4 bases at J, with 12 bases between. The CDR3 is CASSQREKGYEQYF. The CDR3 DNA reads TGTGCCAGCAGCCAAAGGGAGAAAGGGTACGAGCAGTACTTC.

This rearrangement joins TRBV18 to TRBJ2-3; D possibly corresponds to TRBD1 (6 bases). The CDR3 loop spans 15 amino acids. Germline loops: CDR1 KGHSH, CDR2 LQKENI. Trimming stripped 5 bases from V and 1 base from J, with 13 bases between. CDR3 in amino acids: CASSKGDGGTDTQYF. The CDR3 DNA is TGTGCCAGCTCAAAGGGGGACGGAGGCACAGATACGCAGTATTTT.

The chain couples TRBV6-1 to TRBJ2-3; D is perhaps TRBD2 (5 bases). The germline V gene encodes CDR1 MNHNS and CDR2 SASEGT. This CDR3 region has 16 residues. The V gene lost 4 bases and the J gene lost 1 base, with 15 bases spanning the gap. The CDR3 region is CASSGGSRPRTDTQYF. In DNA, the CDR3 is TGTGCCAGCAGTGGCGGGTCACGACCGCGCACAGATACGCAGTATTTT.

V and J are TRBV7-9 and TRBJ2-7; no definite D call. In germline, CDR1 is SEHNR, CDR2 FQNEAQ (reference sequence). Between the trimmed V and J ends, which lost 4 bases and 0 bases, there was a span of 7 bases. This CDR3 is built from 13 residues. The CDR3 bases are TGTGCCAGCAGCTCGGTAAGCTCCTACGAGCAGTACTTC. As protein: CASSSVSSYEQYF.

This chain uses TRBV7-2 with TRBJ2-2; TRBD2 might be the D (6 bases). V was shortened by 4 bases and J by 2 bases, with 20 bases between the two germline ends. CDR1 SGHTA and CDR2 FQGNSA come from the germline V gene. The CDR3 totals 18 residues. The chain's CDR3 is CASSSTSGGGGNTGELFF. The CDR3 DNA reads TGTGCCAGCAGCTCTACTAGTGGGGGAGGTGGCAACACCGGGGAGCTGTTTTTT.

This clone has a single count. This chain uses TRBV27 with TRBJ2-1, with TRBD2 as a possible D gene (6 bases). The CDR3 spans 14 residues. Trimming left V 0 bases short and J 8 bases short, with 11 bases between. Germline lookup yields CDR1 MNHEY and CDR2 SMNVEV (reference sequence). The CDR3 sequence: CASSLSTGEDEQFF. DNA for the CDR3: TGTGCCAGCAGTTTATCAACGGGAGAGGATGAGCAGTTCTTC.

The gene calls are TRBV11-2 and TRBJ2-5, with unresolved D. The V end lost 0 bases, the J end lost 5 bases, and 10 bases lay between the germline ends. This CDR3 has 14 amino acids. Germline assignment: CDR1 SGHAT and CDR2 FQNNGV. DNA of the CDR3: TGTGCCAGCAGCTTAGATCCGGGTCGGGAGACCCAGTACTTC. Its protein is CASSLDPGRETQYF.